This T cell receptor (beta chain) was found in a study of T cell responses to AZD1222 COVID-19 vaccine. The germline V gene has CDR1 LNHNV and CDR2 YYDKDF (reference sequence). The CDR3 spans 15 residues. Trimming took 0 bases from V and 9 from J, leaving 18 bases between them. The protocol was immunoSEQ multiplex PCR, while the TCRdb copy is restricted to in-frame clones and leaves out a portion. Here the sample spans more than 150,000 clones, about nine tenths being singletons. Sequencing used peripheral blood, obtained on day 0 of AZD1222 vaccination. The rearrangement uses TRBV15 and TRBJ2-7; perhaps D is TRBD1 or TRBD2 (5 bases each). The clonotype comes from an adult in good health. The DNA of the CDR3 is TGTGCCACCAGCAGAGACGTGTACAGGCCAGAGGGGCAGTACTTC. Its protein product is CATSRDVYRPEGQYF.